The present TCR beta chain was sequenced within a study of blood T cell repertoires in COVID-19. Generated by immunoSEQ multiplex PCR, the TCRdb table keeps only in-frame clones and is missing some. The sample shows 68,000 or so clones, more than 70% of them seen only once. This clone was recorded once. The sample carries other DNA sequences with the same CDR3. In germline, CDR1 is SGHRS, CDR2 YFSETQ. Trimming cost V 0 bases and J 3 bases; bases outside gene matches: 3. The CDR3 runs 14 residues. Sequencing was done on a sample of peripheral blood. This sequence originates from a woman aged 65 to 85 with acute or convalescent COVID-19. V gene TRBV5-1 combines with J gene TRBJ2-7, with 7 nucleotides matching TRBD1. The CDR3: CASSLEQGNYEQYF. CDR3 sequence (DNA): TGCGCCAGCAGCTTGGAACAGGGGAACTACGAGCAGTACTTC.